The 30 T cell receptor beta chains given below trace back to one sample, sequenced in a study of beta chain features in type 1 diabetes. Expressed TCRB transcripts were sequenced because the isolated RNA had all been reverse transcribed beforehand. TCRdb's copy holds only in-frame clones and misses some; the assay was immunoSEQ multiplex PCR. Found here are hundreds of thousands of clones, around an eighth of them singletons; the top ten hold 0.017%. Sequencing was carried out using naive CD4+ T cells from blood. Source of these receptors: a man between 18 and 29 years old in good health.

This sequence joins TRBV15 and TRBJ2-7, with 7 bases that match TRBD1. CDR1 is LNHNV and CDR2 is YYDKDF in the germline V gene (reference sequence). The CDR3 has 14 residues. V was pared by 4 bases and J by 2 bases, with 5 bases of the junction left unmatched. This CDR3 is CATSTRQGAYEQYF. The CDR3 DNA reads TGTGCCACCAGCACCCGACAGGGAGCCTACGAGCAGTACTTC. Complete variable domain (other parts from reference TRBV15 and TRBJ2-7): DAMVIQNPRYQVTQFGKPVTLSCSQTLNHNVMYWYQQKSSQAPKLLFHYYDKDFNNEADTPDNFQSRRPNTSFCFLDIRSPGLGDTAMYLCATSTRQGAYEQYFGPGTRLTVT.

CDR3 loop: CASSGPNKETQYF. CDR3 sequence (DNA): TGTGCCAGCAGTGGCCCCAACAAGGAGACCCAGTACTTC. The rearrangement links TRBV25-1 to TRBJ2-5, with D unresolved. V lost 4 bases to trimming and J lost 5 bases, with 11 bases between them. The CDR3 consists of 13 residues. Germline V lookup: CDR1 MGHDK, CDR2 SYGVNS. Filled out from reference TRBV25-1 and TRBJ2-5, the complete variable domain reads EADIYQTPRYLVIGTGKKITLECSQTMGHDKMYWYQQDPGMELHLIHYSYGVNSTEKGDLSSESTVSRIRTEHFPLTLESARPSHTSQYLCASSGPNKETQYFGPGTRLLVL.

This clone has a handful of counts. This CDR3 is CASSPPGTSRDRVGDTQYF. DNA of the CDR3: TGTGCCAGCTCACCGCCGGGGACTTCACGGGACAGGGTAGGAGATACGCAGTATTTT. The chain uses TRBV18 and TRBJ2-3; 9 nucleotides line up with TRBD1. The CDR3 length is 19 residues. Germline CDR1 reads KGHSH; CDR2 reads LQKENI. The V and J ends lost 3 bases and 5 bases, in that order; junction bases with no gene match: 18.

This chain joins TRBV30 and TRBJ1-1; TRBD1 might be the D (5 bases). The germline gives CDR1 GTSNPN, CDR2 SVGIG (reference sequence). The CDR3 sequence is 13 residues long. Trimming left V 3 bases short and J 5 bases short, with 13 bases between. The CDR3 DNA reads as TGTGCCTGGAGGCGGATGTACAGGACTGAAGCTTTCTTT. Its protein product is CAWRRMYRTEAFF.

Only a few counts were recorded for this clone. CDR3 bases: TGTGCCAGCAGCGCCGGGACTGTCCTTAGCTCCTACGAGCAGTACTTC. Translated, it gives CASSAGTVLSSYEQYF. The chain employs TRBV7-2 and TRBJ2-7; perhaps TRBD2 as D (6 bases). This CDR3 is built from 16 residues. CDR1 is SGHTA, CDR2 FQGNSA, per germline. The ends were cut back, 5 bases at V and 0 bases at J, with 17 bases in the middle. The variable domain in full, completed from reference TRBV7-2 and TRBJ2-7, reads GAGVSQSPSNKVTEKGKDVELRCDPISGHTALYWYRQSLGQGLEFLIYFQGNSAPDKSGLPSDRFSAERTGGSVSTLTIQRTQQEDSAVYLCASSAGTVLSSYEQYFGPGTRLTVT.

The chain is built from TRBV19 and TRBJ2-6, with D possibly being TRBD1 (6 bases). Trimming took 6 bases from V and 1 from J, leaving 13 bases between them. The CDR3 is 16 residues long. Germline CDR1 is LNHDA and CDR2 is SQIVND (reference sequence). CDR3 sequence (DNA): TGTGCCAGTAGACATAGAGGGGGTTCTGGGGCCAACGTCCTGACTTTC. Amino acids: CASRHRGGSGANVLTF.

The chain couples TRBV19 to TRBJ1-6; 7 bases fit TRBD1. V trimming: 6 bases; J trimming: 10 bases; junction bases outside the gene matches: 3. The CDR3 contains 12 residues. Germline V gives CDR1 LNHDA, CDR2 SQIVND (reference sequence). CDR3 nucleotides: TGTGCCAGTAGCAAGGGGGCCTCACCCCTCCACTTT. Protein product: CASSKGASPLHF.

This chain uses TRBV5-1 with TRBJ2-5; no clear D. Germline V lookup: CDR1 SGHRS, CDR2 YFSETQ. There are 11 residues in the CDR3. V lost 7 bases, J lost 2 bases, and 6 bases lay in between. CDR3 nucleotides: TGCGCCAGCCTACTACAAGAGACCCAGTACTTC. This encodes CASLLQETQYF.

This clone has more than one count but fewer than ten. The gene calls are TRBV4-2 and TRBJ2-5; 8 bases are a match to TRBD1. Germline CDR1 LGHNA, CDR2 YNFKEQ. This CDR3 has 14 amino acids. V lost 4 bases, J lost 3 bases, and 4 bases stayed unmatched. The DNA of the CDR3 is TGTGCCAGCAGCCCTTCGGACAGGGAAGAGACCCAGTACTTC. Translating gives CASSPSDREETQYF.

The chain employs TRBV28 and TRBJ2-7; D is ambiguous. Looked up from germline, CDR1 is MDHEN and CDR2 is SYDVKM. The CDR3 consists of 14 residues. Trimming cost V 2 bases and J 3 bases, with 11 bases left between them. Here the CDR3 reads CASSLGSYVYEQYF. The CDR3 DNA sequence: TGTGCCAGCAGTTTAGGTTCCTACGTCTACGAGCAGTACTTC.

This clone was found a few times. This sample also contains other DNA sequences that code for the same CDR3. The chain joins TRBV7-2 to TRBJ2-7; 9 bases align to TRBD1. After removal of 5 bases from V and 1 base from J, the junction contained 6 bases not matched to a gene. The CDR3 runs 15 residues. Germline lookup yields CDR1 SGHTA and CDR2 FQGNSA. Here the CDR3 reads CASSSPDRGSYEQYF. CDR3 sequence (DNA): TGTGCCAGCAGCAGCCCGGACAGGGGATCCTACGAGCAGTACTTC.

In this sample, this clone turned up a few times. This chain links TRBV27 with TRBJ2-7; 10 bases line up with TRBD1. Germline CDR1 reads MNHEY; CDR2 reads SMNVEV (reference sequence). The CDR3 covers 17 residues. J gave up 4 bases and V 0 bases, and 9 bases lay outside the gene matches. Written as DNA, the CDR3 is TGTGCCAGCAGTTTATCGGCCCCCCGGGACAGGGGATACGAGCAGTACTTC. Amino acids: CASSLSAPRDRGYEQYF.

This clone was observed a few times. The chain is built from TRBV25-1 and TRBJ1-2; tentative D call: TRBD1 (5 bases). Germline CDR1 reads MGHDK; CDR2 reads SYGVNS. V gave up 4 bases and J gave up 8 bases, with 8 bases separating them. The CDR3 has 11 residues. The CDR3 nucleotides read TGTGCCAGCAGTGTCAACAGGGGCTACACCTTC. It specifies CASSVNRGYTF.

The chain recombines TRBV4-3 with TRBJ1-1; the D gene is possibly TRBD1 (5 bases). Germline CDR1 LGHNA, CDR2 YSLEER. CDR3 length equals 16 residues. The V and J ends lost 4 bases and 4 bases respectively, with 19 bases between them. The CDR3 DNA sequence: TGCGCCAGCAGCCTTCGGAGCCGGGGGTCGGGCACTGAAGCTTTCTTT. Its protein product is CASSLRSRGSGTEAFF.

The chain joins TRBV30 to TRBJ2-7; maybe TRBD1 (6 bases). CDR3 length: 12 amino acids. CDR1 and CDR2 from the germline V gene are GTSNPN and SVGIG (reference sequence). V was trimmed by 4 bases and J by 4 bases, leaving 11 bases between them. The CDR3 bases are TGTGCCTGGACCCGGGACAATTACGAGCAGTACTTC. Protein: CAWTRDNYEQYF.

This clone was seen more than once but under ten times. The chain uses TRBV30 and TRBJ1-5; D is unresolved. Germline CDR1 GTSNPN, CDR2 SVGIG (reference sequence). The V gene lost 0 bases and the J gene lost 7 bases, with 10 bases spanning the gap. CDR3 length equals 13 residues. For the CDR3, the DNA is TGTGCCTGGAGTGTACGGAGGGAGCAGCCCCAGCATTTT. This encodes CAWSVRREQPQHF.

This clone has a count of ten or more. The J gene is TRBJ1-4, the V gene TRBV15; weak D call: TRBD1 (6 bases). V was pared by 2 bases and J by 6 bases, with 10 bases between. The CDR3 is 14 residues long. Germline CDR1 LNHNV, CDR2 YYDKDF (reference sequence). The CDR3: CATSRQGLDEKLFF. The CDR3 region has the DNA TGTGCCACCAGCAGACAGGGGTTGGATGAAAAACTGTTTTTT.

The chain recombines TRBV5-4 with TRBJ2-1; TRBD1 is a possible D gene (6 bases). The germline gives CDR1 SGHNT, CDR2 YYREEE (reference sequence). Trimming stripped 5 bases from V and 5 bases from J, with 17 bases between. CDR3 length equals 15 residues. Written as DNA, the CDR3 is TGTGCCAGCAGTCGTGGACAGCAAGTGGACAATGAGCAGTTCTTC. Protein: CASSRGQQVDNEQFF.

The gene calls are TRBV5-1 and TRBJ2-7; 8 nucleotides match TRBD1. From germline, CDR1 is SGHRS and CDR2 YFSETQ. The CDR3 runs to 15 residues. V shed 0 bases and J 2 bases; nucleotides not matched to a gene: 4. In DNA, the CDR3 is TGCGCCAGCAGCTTGGAACCAGGGGGCCCCTACGAGCAGTACTTC. Encoded protein: CASSLEPGGPYEQYF.

This clone occurred a few times. The chain has TRBV7-2 and TRBJ1-5; a possible D gene is TRBD1 (6 bases). The CDR3 is 15 residues long. In germline, CDR1 is SGHTA, CDR2 FQGNSA. Deletions cut 2 bases from V and 6 bases from J, with 14 bases between. The CDR3, as DNA: TGTGCCAGCAGCTTATCAACAGGGCCCGGTCAGCCCCAGCATTTT. Protein product: CASSLSTGPGQPQHF.

Only a few counts were recorded for this clone. Distinct nucleotide sequences in the sample also encode this CDR3. This chain joins TRBV5-1 and TRBJ1-1; TRBD1 aligns across 9 bases. V dropped 4 bases and J dropped 5; count of bases not matched to a gene: 3. Per germline, CDR1 SGHRS and CDR2 YFSETQ. CDR3 size: 13 residues. The CDR3 sequence is CASSPGQGTEAFF. CDR3 DNA: TGCGCCAGCAGCCCGGGACAGGGTACTGAAGCTTTCTTT.

This clone has just a few counts. The chain couples TRBV19 to TRBJ1-5; maybe TRBD1 (6 bases). Trimming pared 4 bases from V and 4 bases from J, leaving 11 bases between. This CDR3 is 14 amino acids long. The germline V gene has CDR1 LNHDA and CDR2 SQIVND (reference sequence). This chain's CDR3 is CASSTRTENQPQHF. The DNA of the CDR3 is TGTGCCAGTAGTACACGGACAGAGAATCAGCCCCAGCATTTT.

This chain links TRBV28 with TRBJ1-2; D may be TRBD1 (5 bases). The CDR3 is 14 amino acids. Germline-derived CDR1 and CDR2 are MDHEN and SYDVKM. Trimming removed 3 bases from V and 4 bases from J, with 12 bases in between. The CDR3 sequence: CASSFGAEGYGYTF. CDR3 nucleotide sequence: TGTGCCAGCAGTTTTGGGGCGGAAGGCTATGGCTACACCTTC.

The sample holds a few counts of this clone. This chain uses TRBV6-5 with TRBJ2-7, with a weak D call TRBD1 (5 bases). The CDR3 has 12 amino acids. CDR1 is MNHEY and CDR2 is SVGAGI in the germline V gene. V was clipped by 6 bases and J by 5 bases, with 11 bases between them. The CDR3 coding sequence is TGTGCCAGCAGACGGACACTGGACGAGCAGTACTTC. Translating gives CASRRTLDEQYF.

V is TRBV4-3 and J is TRBJ2-5; no clear D gene. The V gene's germline CDR1 is LGHNA and CDR2 YSLEER. The CDR3 is 13 residues long. Trimming cost V 0 bases and J 4 bases, with 6 bases left between them. CDR3 sequence (DNA): TGCGCCAGCAGCCAAGATTTTCGAGAGACCCAGTACTTC. Its protein product is CASSQDFRETQYF.

The chain carries TRBV7-9 and TRBJ1-1; no clear D. The germline V gene encodes CDR1 SEHNR and CDR2 FQNEAQ (reference sequence). Trimming stripped 4 bases from V and 1 base from J, with 13 bases between. The CDR3 runs to 15 residues. The CDR3 spells CASSSLAAGNTEAFF. The CDR3 DNA sequence: TGTGCCAGCAGCTCACTGGCCGCAGGGAACACTGAAGCTTTCTTT.

This clone turned up a few times. The chain recombines TRBV30 with TRBJ2-5, with D hard to call. Germline CDR1 GTSNPN, CDR2 SVGIG (reference sequence). The CDR3 loop spans 16 amino acids. Trimming removed 2 bases from V and 11 bases from J, with 27 bases in between. CDR3 loop: CAWSTLRGRLVMEQYF. As DNA, the CDR3 is TGTGCCTGGAGTACCCTCAGAGGCAGACTGGTAATGGAGCAGTACTTC.

In its sample, this clone was seen a few times. V and J are TRBV9 and TRBJ2-7; the match to TRBD1 covers 9 bases. The CDR3 spans 15 residues. V was pared by 4 bases and J by 7 bases, with 12 bases of the junction left unmatched. Germline V gene lookup returns CDR1 SGDLS and CDR2 YYNGEE. CDR3 sequence reads: CASSQGTGSFYEQYF. In DNA, the CDR3 is TGTGCCAGCAGCCAGGGGACAGGGAGTTTTTATGAGCAGTACTTC. Filled out from reference TRBV9 and TRBJ2-7, the complete variable domain reads DSGVTQTPKHLITATGQRVTLRCSPRSGDLSVYWYQQSLDQGLQFLIQYYNGEERAKGNILERFSAQQFPDLHSELNLSSLELGDSALYFCASSQGTGSFYEQYFGPGTRLTVT.

A few counts support this clone. The V and J genes are TRBV30 and TRBJ2-1, with 10 positions matching TRBD1. This CDR3 is 14 amino acids long. Trimming took 2 bases from V and 6 from J; bases not matched to a gene: 4. Per germline, CDR1 GTSNPN and CDR2 SVGIG (reference sequence). The CDR3 region has the DNA TGTGCCTGGAGTTTCGACAGGGGGCCCAATGAGCAGTTCTTC. The encoded protein is CAWSFDRGPNEQFF.

The rearrangement joins TRBV5-1 to TRBJ2-1; no definite D call. The CDR3 consists of 12 residues. V was shortened by 2 bases and J by 2 bases, with 2 bases between the two germline ends. Germline V gene data show CDR1 as SGHRS and CDR2 as YFSETQ. The CDR3 region has the DNA TGCGCCAGCAGCTTTACCTACAATGAGCAGTTCTTC. It specifies CASSFTYNEQFF.